Listed below are T cell receptor beta chains from one sample, sequenced in a study of vaccination and CD4 T cells after COVID-19. These receptors lack a known antigen. TCRdb re-called the PCR reads with MiXCR, one entry per CDR3 protein. Among roughly 18,000 distinct CDR3 sequences listed, around three fifths were seen once. Input material: CD4+ T cells from blood, cultured in vitro. The receptor set was obtained from a human donor who had recovered from COVID-19. Each CDR3 is given with its conserved first and last residue. The order of the fields is clone size, V gene, D gene, J gene, CDR3 protein, CDR3 DNA. A D gene is named only where the DNA matches it firmly. A clone size is listed for some rows: how often the clone was seen (once, few, many), or a class if it is expanded.

-	TRBV7-3	-	TRBJ1-1	CASSLQGRSTEAFF	TGTGCCAGCAGCCTACAGGGCCGGAGCACTGAAGCTTTCTTT
-	TRBV7-3	TRBD1	TRBJ1-2	CASRLRQGGGYTF	TGTGCCAGCAGATTAAGACAGGGGGGTGGCTACACCTTC
-	TRBV24-1	-	TRBJ2-7	CATSDSQGWFNEQYF	TGTGCCACCAGTGATTCGCAGGGGTGGTTCAACGAGCAGTACTTC
few	TRBV9	-	TRBJ1-5	CASSPTGGDQPQHF	TGTGCCAGCAGCCCAACCGGGGGGGATCAGCCCCAGCATTTT
-	TRBV6-4	-	TRBJ1-4	CASSGNPGEKLFF	TGTGCCAGCAGTGGTAATCCGGGGGAAAAACTGTTTTTT
-	TRBV20-1	TRBD2	TRBJ2-7	CSASYMAGALTYEQYF	TGCAGTGCTAGTTATATGGCGGGAGCCTTAACCTACGAGCAGTACTTC
-	TRBV11-2	-	TRBJ1-2	CASSSGTAGYTF	TGTGCCAGCAGCTCAGGGACCGCGGGCTACACCTTC
-	TRBV11-2	-	TRBJ1-6	CASSLDNSPLHF	TGTGCCAGCAGCTTGGATAATTCACCCCTCCACTTT
-	TRBV2	-	TRBJ1-6	CASTDGGYDSPLHF	TGTGCCAGCACAGACGGGGGTTATGATTCACCCCTCCACTTT
-	TRBV5-4	TRBD2	TRBJ2-7	CASTQGREGHYEQYF	TGTGCCAGCACTCAGGGGCGGGAGGGCCACTACGAGCAGTACTTC
-	TRBV21-1	-	TRBJ1-5	CASRIQGTFNQPQHF	TGTGCCAGCAGGATACAGGGTACCTTCAATCAGCCCCAGCATTTT
-	TRBV28	-	TRBJ1-1	CASSLVNTEAFF	TGTGCCAGCAGTTTAGTCAACACTGAAGCTTTCTTT
few	TRBV7-9	-	TRBJ1-1	CASSVQGRGTEAFF	TGTGCCAGCAGCGTACAGGGTAGGGGGACTGAAGCTTTCTTT
-	TRBV24-1	TRBD1	TRBJ2-2	CATSNPGQGSGELFF	TGTGCCACCAGCAATCCGGGACAGGGGTCTGGGGAGCTGTTTTTT
-	TRBV20-1	-	TRBJ1-1	CSASSHVGGGEAFF	TGCAGTGCTAGTAGTCACGTCGGTGGTGGAGAAGCTTTCTTT
once	TRBV4-1	-	TRBJ2-4	CASSQGGGIAKNIQYF	TGCGCCAGCAGCCAAGGCGGCGGGATAGCCAAAAACATTCAGTACTTC
few	TRBV12-3/TRBV12-4	TRBD1	TRBJ1-6	CASREDRYSSSPLHF	TGTGCCAGCAGAGAGGACAGGTATAGCAGTTCACCCCTCCACTTT
once	TRBV6-2/TRBV6-3	-	TRBJ1-5	CASSYPRRDSNQPQHF	TGTGCCAGCAGTTACCCCCGGAGGGATAGCAATCAGCCCCAGCATTTT
-	TRBV18	TRBD1	TRBJ2-7	CASSPQPTGITFYEQYF	TGTGCCAGCTCACCACAACCGACAGGGATTACTTTCTACGAGCAGTACTTC
-	TRBV20-1	-	TRBJ2-5	CSAKQGDYQETQYF	TGCAGTGCTAAACAGGGAGACTACCAAGAGACCCAGTACTTC
-	TRBV2	TRBD1	TRBJ2-5	CASAPGTGETQYF	TGTGCCAGCGCCCCCGGGACAGGGGAGACCCAGTACTTC
-	TRBV5-8	TRBD1	TRBJ2-5	CASSSGTGDGETQYF	TGTGCCAGCAGCTCCGGGACAGGGGACGGAGAGACCCAGTACTTC
-	TRBV2	-	TRBJ2-5	CASSEMGEETQYF	TGTGCCAGCAGTGAAATGGGGGAAGAGACCCAGTACTTC